This record covers a single T cell receptor beta chain. This CDR3 is also generated by other DNA sequences in the sample. Trimming left V 6 bases short and J 6 bases short, with 9 bases between. CDR3 size: 12 residues. Per the germline V gene, CDR1 is KGHSH and CDR2 is LQKENI. Original methodology: Amplification from reference gene primers served as the basis for estimated nucleated cell counts. TCRdb's table, derived via immunoSEQ multiplex PCR, lists solely in-frame clones and lacks some. The DNA gave D and trimming, while V, J and clone size come from that table. The profile shows more than 300,000 clones, 80% to 90% of them singletons. These data come from a study of blood T cell repertoires in COVID-19. Study at large: Some COVID-19 samples were acute and others convalescent; all came from the United States, Italy and Spain. Sources were T cells, B-cell-depleted T cells, or PBMCs; the material itself was cDNA or gDNA.

The sequence was collected from a woman younger than 45 with COVID-19, enrolled during active disease. The chain is built from TRBV18 and TRBJ2-1; no clear D gene. The sequenced material came from peripheral blood. In DNA form, the CDR3 reads TGTGCCAGCTCGCCGACTGCCAATGAGCAGTTCTTC. Protein sequence: CASSPTANEQFF.